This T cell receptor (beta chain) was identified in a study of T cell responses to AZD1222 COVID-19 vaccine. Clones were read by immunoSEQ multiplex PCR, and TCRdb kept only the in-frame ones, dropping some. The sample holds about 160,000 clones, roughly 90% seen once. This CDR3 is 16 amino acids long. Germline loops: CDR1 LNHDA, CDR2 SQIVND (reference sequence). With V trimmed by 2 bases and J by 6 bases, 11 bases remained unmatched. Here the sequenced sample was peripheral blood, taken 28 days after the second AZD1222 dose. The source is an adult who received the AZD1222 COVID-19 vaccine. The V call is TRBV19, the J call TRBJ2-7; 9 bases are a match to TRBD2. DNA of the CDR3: TGTGCCAGTAGTATAACGGCGGCTAGCGGGAATAGCGAGCAGTACTTC. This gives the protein CASSITAASGNSEQYF.